A single T cell receptor (beta chain) is shown here with its context. Method: immunoSEQ multiplex PCR; TCRdb's copy keeps in-frame clones and lacks some. The profile shows more than 85,000 clones, roughly 84% of them singletons. The sample is drawn from a study of blood T cell repertoires in COVID-19. This CDR3 is 16 amino acids long. Trimming removed 1 base from V and 4 bases from J, with 14 bases in between. Germline V CDR1 and CDR2: SGHTA, FQGNSA. What was sequenced was peripheral blood. The V and J genes are TRBV7-2 and TRBJ1-5, with a possible D match to TRBD1 (5 bases). The receptor was derived from a woman aged 45-65 years with acute or convalescent COVID-19. CDR3 region: CASSLVAGGENQPQHF. CDR3 nucleotides: TGTGCCAGCAGCTTAGTCGCGGGAGGGGAGAATCAGCCCCAGCATTTT.